The source of this T cell receptor (beta chain) is a study of blood T cells in healthy people across ages. Whole-study context: Capturing about one barcoded beta molecule per two T cells was achieved by template switching.

The CDR3 consists of 12 residues. CDR1 and CDR2 from the germline V gene are LNHNV and YYDKDF (reference sequence). Caucasian, healthy and from Russia, the donors were aged between about 6 and 90. Details on this clonotype: One end of the junction is discordant with germline, which a read error may explain.

A second PCR, run for about 7 to 11 cycles, used a sample-barcoded 5' primer plus a J-beta primer mix. TCRdb reprocessed the 5' RACE reads with MiXCR, giving one entry per CDR3 protein. This table has about 1,400,000 distinct CDR3 sequences, approximately 59% appearing once. Sequencing input: blood. The TCR comes from a man between 18 and 29 years old in good health. The gene calls are TRBV15 and TRBJ2-1; no clear D gene. CDR3 DNA: TGTGCCACCAGCAGAGATGCAGGTGAGCAGTTATTC. Translated: CATSRDAGEQLF.